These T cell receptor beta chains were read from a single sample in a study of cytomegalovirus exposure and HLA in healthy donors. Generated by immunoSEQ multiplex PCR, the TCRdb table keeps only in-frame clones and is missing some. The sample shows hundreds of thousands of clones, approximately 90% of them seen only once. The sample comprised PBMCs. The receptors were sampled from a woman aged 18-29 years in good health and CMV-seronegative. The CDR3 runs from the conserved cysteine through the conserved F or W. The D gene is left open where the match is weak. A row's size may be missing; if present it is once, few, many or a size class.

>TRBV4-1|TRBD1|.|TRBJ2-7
CASSPNGQGIDEQYF
TGCGCCAGCAGCCCGAACGGACAGGGCATCGACGAGCAGTACTTC
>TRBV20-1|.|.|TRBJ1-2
CSAFRDGGYTF
TGCAGTGCTTTCCGGGATGGCGGCTACACCTTC
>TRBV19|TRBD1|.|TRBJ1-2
CASTGTAGFRAYGYTF
TGTGCCAGTACTGGGACAGCGGGCTTTAGGGCCTATGGCTACACCTTC
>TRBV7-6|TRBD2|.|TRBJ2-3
CASSFSSGGAGDTQYF
TGTGCCAGCAGCTTTTCTAGCGGGGGGGCGGGAGATACGCAGTATTTT
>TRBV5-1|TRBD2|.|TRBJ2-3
CASSASLAGGGNTQYF
TGCGCCAGCAGCGCCTCGTTAGCGGGGGGAGGGAATACGCAGTATTTT
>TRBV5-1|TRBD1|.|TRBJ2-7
CASSLGTGLMFGQYF
TGCGCCAGCAGCTTGGGGACAGGGCTAATGTTTGGGCAGTACTTC
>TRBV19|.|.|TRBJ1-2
CASSTRGREVGYTF
TGTGCCAGTAGCACCAGAGGTAGGGAGGTAGGCTACACCTTC
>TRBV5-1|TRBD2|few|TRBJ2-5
CASVYSGGVETQYF
TGCGCCAGCGTCTACTCGGGAGGTGTGGAGACCCAGTACTTC
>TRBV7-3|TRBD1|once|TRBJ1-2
CASSQTGGADYGYTF
TGTGCCAGCAGCCAAACAGGGGGCGCTGACTATGGCTACACCTTC
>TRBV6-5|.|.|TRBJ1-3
CASSYSIPGAGNTIYF
TGTGCCAGCAGTTACTCGATTCCAGGGGCTGGAAACACCATATATTTT
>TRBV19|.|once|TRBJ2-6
CASSIVVATGANVLTF
TGTGCCAGTAGTATAGTGGTAGCGACTGGGGCCAACGTCCTGACTTTC
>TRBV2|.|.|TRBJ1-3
CASSENRNSGNTIYF
TGTGCCAGCAGTGAAAACAGGAACTCTGGAAACACCATATATTTT
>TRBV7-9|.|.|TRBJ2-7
CASSPRDASYEQYF
TGTGCCAGCAGCCCGCGGGACGCCTCCTACGAGCAGTACTTC
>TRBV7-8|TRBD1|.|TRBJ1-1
CASSLGTGNTEAFF
TGTGCCAGCAGCTTAGGGACAGGGAACACTGAAGCTTTCTTT
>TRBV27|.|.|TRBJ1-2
CASSLWGANYGYTF
TGTGCCAGCAGTTTATGGGGGGCTAACTATGGCTACACCTTC
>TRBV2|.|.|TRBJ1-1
CASRGPATFF
TGTGCCAGCAGGGGCCCGGCTACTTTCTTT
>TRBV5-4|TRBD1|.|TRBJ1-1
CASSQGQGPFSEAFF
TGTGCCAGCAGCCAGGGACAGGGTCCTTTCTCTGAAGCTTTCTTT
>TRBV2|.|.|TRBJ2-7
CASSGSGKTYEQYF
TGTGCCAGCAGTGGGTCAGGGAAGACCTACGAGCAGTACTTC
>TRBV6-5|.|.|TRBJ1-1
CASSYTGTDEAFF
TGTGCCAGCAGTTACACAGGGACGGATGAAGCTTTCTTT
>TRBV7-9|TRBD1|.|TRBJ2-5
CASSTTGTAETQYF
TGTGCCAGCAGCACGACCGGGACAGCAGAGACCCAGTACTTC
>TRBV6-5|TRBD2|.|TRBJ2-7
CASSQVGTSGYEQYF
TGTGCCAGCAGCCAGGTTGGGACTAGCGGGTACGAGCAGTACTTC
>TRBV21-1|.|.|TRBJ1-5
CASSKKGDQEPQHF
TGTGCCAGCAGCAAAAAGGGGGATCAGGAGCCCCAGCATTTT
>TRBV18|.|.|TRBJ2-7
CASSPPVGTYHEQYF
TGTGCCAGCTCACCGCCCGTCGGGACATACCACGAGCAGTACTTC
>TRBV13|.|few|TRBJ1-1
CASSLGTGAYDENTEAFF
TGTGCCAGCAGCTTAGGGACAGGAGCCTACGATGAGAACACTGAAGCTTTCTTT
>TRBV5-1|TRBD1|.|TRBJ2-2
CASSAAGGVELFF
TGCGCCAGCAGCGCCGCAGGGGGCGTGGAGCTGTTTTTT
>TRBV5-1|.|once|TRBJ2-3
CASSLIAGTSTDTQYF
TGCGCCAGCAGCTTGATCGCAGGAACTAGCACAGATACGCAGTATTTT
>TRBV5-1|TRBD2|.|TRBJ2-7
CASSLAAGGPYEQYF
TGCGCCAGCAGCTTGGCGGCGGGGGGTCCCTACGAGCAGTACTTC
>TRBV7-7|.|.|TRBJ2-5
CASSLSPWETQYF
TGTGCCAGCAGCCTATCCCCCTGGGAGACCCAGTACTTC
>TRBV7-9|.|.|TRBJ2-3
CASSLGLSMTDTQYF
TGTGCCAGCAGCTTAGGTCTAAGTATGACAGATACGCAGTATTTT
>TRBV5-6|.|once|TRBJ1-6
CASSLNRQNNSPLHF
TGTGCCAGCAGCTTAAACCGACAGAATAATTCACCCCTCCACTTT
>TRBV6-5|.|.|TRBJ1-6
CASGHGPQETLHF
TGTGCCAGCGGGCACGGCCCTCAAGAAACCCTCCACTTT
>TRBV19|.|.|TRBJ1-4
CASSTTGTNEKLFF
TGTGCCAGTAGTACCACCGGGACTAATGAAAAACTGTTTTTT
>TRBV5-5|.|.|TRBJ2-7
CASSLQGYEQYF
TGTGCCAGCAGCTTACAGGGTTACGAGCAGTACTTC
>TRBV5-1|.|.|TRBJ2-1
CASSATNNEQFF
TGCGCCAGCAGCGCAACTAACAATGAGCAGTTCTTC
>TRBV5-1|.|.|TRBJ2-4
CASSLHWGGSGKNIQYF
TGCGCCAGCAGCCTCCATTGGGGGGGCTCTGGCAAAAACATTCAGTACTTC
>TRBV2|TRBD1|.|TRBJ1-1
CASSVQGGSTEAFF
TGTGCCAGCAGTGTTCAAGGGGGCTCGACTGAAGCTTTCTTT
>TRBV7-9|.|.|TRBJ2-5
CASSLEPRQETQYF
TGTGCCAGCAGCTTAGAACCCCGGCAAGAGACCCAGTACTTC
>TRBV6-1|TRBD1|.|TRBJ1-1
CASRELWTGYAEAFF
TGTGCCAGCAGAGAATTGTGGACAGGGTACGCTGAAGCTTTCTTT
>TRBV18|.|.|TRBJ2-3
CASSPQERVGGPTDTQYF
TGTGCCAGCTCACCACAGGAGCGTGTGGGGGGACCCACAGATACGCAGTATTTT
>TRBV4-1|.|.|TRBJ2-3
CASSPHPGGQGTDTQYF
TGCGCCAGCAGCCCCCACCCCGGAGGGCAGGGCACAGATACGCAGTATTTT
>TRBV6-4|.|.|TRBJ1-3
CASKTDSSGNTIYF
TGTGCCAGCAAAACGGACAGCTCTGGAAACACCATATATTTT
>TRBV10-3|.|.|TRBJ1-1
CAIGIQGSAFF
TGTGCCATCGGGATTCAGGGTTCGGCTTTCTTT
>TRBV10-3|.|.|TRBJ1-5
CATVSLQVNQPQHF
TGTGCCACCGTAAGTCTACAGGTGAATCAGCCCCAGCATTTT
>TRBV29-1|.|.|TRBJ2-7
CSVGRRGLFSYEQYF
TGCAGCGTTGGAAGACGGGGACTCTTCTCCTACGAGCAGTACTTC
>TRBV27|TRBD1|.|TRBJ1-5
CASSNRGAPQPQHF
TGTGCCAGCAGTAACAGGGGGGCCCCTCAGCCCCAGCATTTT
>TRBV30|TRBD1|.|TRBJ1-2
CAWVGDRDNYGYTF
TGTGCCTGGGTTGGGGACAGGGACAACTATGGCTACACCTTC
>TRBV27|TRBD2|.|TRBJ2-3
CASTDRGGLAGRYTQYF
TGTGCCAGCACCGACCGCGGCGGACTAGCGGGGAGGTATACGCAGTATTTT
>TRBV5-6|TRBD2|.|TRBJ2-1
CASSTGTSVVNEQFF
TGTGCCAGCAGCACCGGGACTAGCGTCGTTAATGAGCAGTTCTTC
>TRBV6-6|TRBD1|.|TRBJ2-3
CASSFGQGRGDTQYF
TGTGCCAGCAGTTTCGGACAGGGGAGAGGGGATACGCAGTATTTT
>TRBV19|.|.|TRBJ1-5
CASSIAGRGSNQPQHF
TGTGCCAGTAGTATAGCCGGCAGGGGAAGCAATCAGCCCCAGCATTTT
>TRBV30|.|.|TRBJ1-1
CAWMGGYTEAFF
TGTGCCTGGATGGGAGGGTACACTGAAGCTTTCTTT
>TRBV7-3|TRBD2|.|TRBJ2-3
CASSSPSAGGTDTQYF
TGTGCCAGCAGCTCCCCGTCAGCGGGAGGCACAGATACGCAGTATTTT
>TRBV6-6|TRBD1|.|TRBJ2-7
CASSTGQITYEQYF
TGTGCCAGCAGTACGGGACAGATTACCTACGAGCAGTACTTC